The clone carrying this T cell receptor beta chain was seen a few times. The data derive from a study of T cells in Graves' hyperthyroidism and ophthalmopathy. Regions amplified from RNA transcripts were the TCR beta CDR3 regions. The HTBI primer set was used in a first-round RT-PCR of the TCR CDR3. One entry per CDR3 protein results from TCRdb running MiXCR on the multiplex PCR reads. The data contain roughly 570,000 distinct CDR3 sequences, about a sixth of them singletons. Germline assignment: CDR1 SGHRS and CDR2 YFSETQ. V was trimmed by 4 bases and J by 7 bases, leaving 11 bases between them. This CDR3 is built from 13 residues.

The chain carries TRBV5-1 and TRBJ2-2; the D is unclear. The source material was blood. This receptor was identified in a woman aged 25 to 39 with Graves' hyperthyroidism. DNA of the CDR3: TGCGCCAGCAGCCTGTACAGTAGCGGGGAGCTGTTTTTT. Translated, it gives CASSLYSSGELFF.